The rows below give T cell receptor beta chains drawn from one sample of a study of T cell repertoires in aging, cancer and after chemotherapy. MiXCR, run by TCRdb on the multiplex PCR reads, gives a single entry per CDR3 protein. This table holds about 3,100 distinct CDR3 sequences, about a third found once. The sequencing input was blood. The receptors shown here come from a human donor with a solid tumor. CDR3s include the opening cysteine and the closing phenylalanine or tryptophan. The order of the fields is D gene, clone size, V gene, J gene, CDR3 protein, CDR3 DNA. A D gene is named only where the DNA matches it firmly. The size of a clone is reported for some rows only, either as once, few or many, or as a class for expanded clones.

>-|large|TRBV29-1|TRBJ2-7
CSVEDGSHYEQYF
TGCAGCGTTGAAGATGGGTCCCACTACGAGCAGTACTTC
>TRBD1|-|TRBV5-4|TRBJ1-1
CASTTGRGGTLSEALF
TGCGCCAGCACTACCGGGCGAGGGGGCACTCTCTCGGAAGCTTTATTT
>TRBD1|-|TRBV6-5|TRBJ1-5
CASSSNRGNQPQHF
TGTGCCAGCAGTTCCAACAGGGGAAATCAGCCCCAGCATTTT
>-|-|TRBV5-4|TRBJ1-1
CASSAGGTEAFF
TGTGCCAGCAGCGCCGGCGGAACTGAAGCTTTCTTT
>-|-|TRBV5-1|TRBJ2-6
CASSLTGANVLTF
TGCGCCAGCAGCTTGACTGGGGCCAACGTCCTGACTTTC
>-|-|TRBV7-9|TRBJ2-7
CASSFPPADEQYF
TGTGCCAGCAGCTTCCCGCCTGCGGACGAGCAGTACTTC
>-|-|TRBV7-9|TRBJ2-3
CASSLTGTDTQYF
TGTGCCAGCAGCTTAACGGGGACAGATACGCAGTATTTT
>-|few|TRBV27|TRBJ2-1
CASSLPGAGLPYNEQFF
TGTGCCAGCAGTTTACCCGGGGCGGGTCTCCCCTACAATGAGCAGTTCTTC
>-|-|TRBV27|TRBJ2-3
CASSFWGTGTDTQYF
TGTGCCAGCAGTTTTTGGGGGACCGGCACAGATACGCAGTATTTT
>-|few|TRBV7-2|TRBJ1-3
CASSQGYSGNTIYF
TGTGCCAGCAGCCAAGGATACTCTGGAAACACCATATATTTT
>TRBD1|-|TRBV24-1|TRBJ1-2
CATRGTALHYGYTF
TGTGCCACCAGAGGGACAGCGCTACACTATGGCTACACCTTC